The 3 T cell receptor beta chains below all came from one sample that was sequenced in a study of response to subunit inactivated influenza vaccine (dated 2018 in TCRdb). Library method: RT-PCR. Data came from an Illumina HiSeq 2500. TCRdb itself trimmed the public reads at Q25 with fastp, ran MiXCR and retained productive beta chains. Here each entry gathers all rows of one CDR3 protein and keeps the most common genes and DNA. This sample lists about 500,000 distinct CDR3 sequences; more than 15% were detected once. The ten largest make up less than 4% of the sample. This sample comprised CD4+ T cells sorted from PBMCs, obtained around 2 years after vaccination. These receptors came from a man aged 45-69 years who received an inactivated influenza vaccine. Donor details come from another sample of the same person, matched by shared clones.

This clonotype was seen many times. The genes are TRBV30 and TRBJ2-3; no reliable D call. In germline, CDR1 is GTSNPN, CDR2 SVGIG (reference sequence). Trimming cost V 0 bases and J 5 bases, with 9 bases left between them. The CDR3 sequence is 13 residues long. The CDR3 sequence: CAWSVHERDTQYF. CDR3 coding DNA: TGTGCCTGGAGTGTACATGAGCGAGATACGCAGTATTTT.

This clonotype was picked up a small number of times. This sequence joins TRBV20-1 and TRBJ2-1, with TRBD1 matching over 11 bases. CDR1 is DFQATT, CDR2 SNEGSKA, per germline (reference sequence). The CDR3 spans 14 residues. V was pared by 4 bases and J by 6 bases, with 5 bases of the junction left unmatched. The CDR3 reads CSATGTGGGNEQFF. In DNA, the CDR3 is TGCAGTGCTACCGGGACAGGGGGGGGCAATGAGCAGTTCTTC.

In this sample, this clonotype turned up many times. This chain connects TRBV7-2 to TRBJ1-5; D is unresolved. The V gene lost 2 bases and the J gene lost 4 bases, with 6 bases spanning the gap. Germline loops: CDR1 SGHTA, CDR2 FQGNSA. CDR3 size: 13 residues. CDR3 amino acids: CASSLKVNQPQHF. DNA of the CDR3: TGTGCCAGCAGCTTAAAAGTTAATCAGCCCCAGCATTTT. Together with reference TRBV7-2 and TRBJ1-5, the CDR3 gives the full variable domain: GAGVSQSPSNKVTEKGKDVELRCDPISGHTALYWYRQSLGQGLEFLIYFQGNSAPDKSGLPSDRFSAERTGGSVSTLTIQRTQQEDSAVYLCASSLKVNQPQHFGDGTRLSIL.